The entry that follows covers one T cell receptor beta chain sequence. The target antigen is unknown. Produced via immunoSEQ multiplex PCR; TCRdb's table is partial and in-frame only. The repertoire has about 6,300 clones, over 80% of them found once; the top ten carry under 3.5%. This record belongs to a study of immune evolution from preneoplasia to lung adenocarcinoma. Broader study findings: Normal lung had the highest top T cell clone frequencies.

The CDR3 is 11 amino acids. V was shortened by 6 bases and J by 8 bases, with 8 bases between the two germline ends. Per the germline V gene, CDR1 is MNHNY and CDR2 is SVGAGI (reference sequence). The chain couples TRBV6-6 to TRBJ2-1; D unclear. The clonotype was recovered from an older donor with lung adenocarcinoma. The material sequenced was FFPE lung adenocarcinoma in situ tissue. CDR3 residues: CASSPSYEQFF. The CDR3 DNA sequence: TGTGCCAGCAGCCCCTCGTATGAGCAGTTCTTC.